This T cell receptor (beta chain) emerged from a study of T cell responses to AZD1222 COVID-19 vaccine. As for the study in general: Pooling was applied to second doses at about 4 or about 12 weeks.

Sequencing was performed with immunoSEQ multiplex PCR; in TCRdb, only in-frame clones are kept and a portion is missing. The sample contains about 62,000 clones, 65% to 80% of which appear only once. J lost 7 bases, V lost 7 bases, and 13 bases had no gene match. This CDR3 region has 14 residues. Per the germline V gene, CDR1 is SGDLS and CDR2 is YYNGEE. Remarks on this clone: Its antigen is unknown.

Study-level results: The donors showed a predominance of white British ancestry and of females, with possible underestimation of clonal diversity. Every sample of the repertoires postdated the peak T cell response. Two doses of AZD1222 preceded a rise in Spike-specific TCR breadth and depth.

The sequence came from an adult in good health. The V and J genes are TRBV9 and TRBJ2-5; TRBD1 matches at 7 bases. The material was peripheral blood, obtained on day 0 of AZD1222 vaccination. The CDR3 spells CASSEGTEYGTQYF. The CDR3 DNA sequence: TGTGCCAGCTCCGAGGGGACAGAGTATGGGACCCAGTACTTC.